This TCR beta chain was captured in a study of post-analysis software for immune sequencing data. Study-wide results and limits: Co-batched samples clustered tightly together by F measure. Patients showed TRBV5-6, TRBV5-1 and TRBV20-1 among five TRBV segments more frequent than in controls. Normalized Chao1 diversity in multiple sclerosis patients fell significantly below that of controls.

The germline V and J ends were trimmed by 0 bases and 4 bases, with 6 bases remaining between them. The CDR3 runs 13 residues. Germline V gene lookup returns CDR1 SGHRS and CDR2 YFSETQ. Unique-molecular-identifier-tagged TCR beta cDNA libraries were used. One entry per CDR3 protein results from TCRdb running MiXCR on the PCR reads. The sample comprises hundreds of thousands of distinct CDR3 sequences, about 40% of which are singletons, and under 2% rests with the top ten. For this clonotype: Its antigen remains unidentified.

The specimen was blood. The chain employs TRBV5-1 and TRBJ2-3; D ambiguous. This clonotype was obtained from a girl aged 10 to 17 with multiple sclerosis. CDR3 nucleotide sequence: TGCGCCAGCAGCTTGGTCTCCCCAGATACGCAGTATTTT. This translates into CASSLVSPDTQYF.